The next 21 T cell receptor beta chains were all read from a single sample in a study of T cells after yellow fever vaccination. Each CDR3 protein is one row after TCRdb ran MiXCR on the 5' RACE reads. The sample yields 300,000 to 350,000 distinct CDR3 sequences, approximately 4% seen once. This specimen was PBMCs, taken 15 days after the yellow fever booster vaccination. The receptor source for this set is a man between 18 and 35 years old who received the YFV17D yellow fever vaccine.

This clonotype was recorded at least ten times. The V call is TRBV12-3 or TRBV12-4, the J call TRBJ2-7; a weak D match, TRBD1 (6 bases). The CDR3 totals 14 residues. Trimming shortened V by 6 bases and J by 2 bases, and 14 bases separated the two germline ends. The CDR3 region is CASRLGGNPYEQYF. For the CDR3, the DNA is TGTGCCAGCAGACTAGGGGGTAATCCCTACGAGCAGTACTTC.

At least ten counts were recorded for this clonotype. The CDR3 coding sequence is TGTGCCAGCAGTTACTCGCCAGGGGGTTTCGACGAGCAGTACTTC. Translation: CASSYSPGGFDEQYF. This rearrangement joins TRBV6-5 to TRBJ2-7, with 7 bases lining up with TRBD1. The CDR3 runs 15 residues. After removal of 0 bases from V and 5 bases from J, the junction contained 7 bases not matched to a gene. CDR1 is MNHEY and CDR2 is SVGAGI in the germline V gene.

The gene calls are TRBV7-2 and TRBJ2-7; 15 nucleotides line up with TRBD2. Per the germline V gene, CDR1 is SGHTA and CDR2 is FQGNSA. This CDR3 spans 16 amino acids. The V and J ends lost 1 base and 2 bases, in that order; junction bases with no gene match: 0. In DNA, the CDR3 is TGTGCCAGCAGCTTAGGGACTAGCGGGGGGGCCTACGAGCAGTACGTC. Protein product: CASSLGTSGGAYEQYV.

This clonotype was found a few times. CDR3 DNA: TGCAGCGTGGTAGACAGGGCGCGCGAGCAGTACTTC. It translates to CSVVDRAREQYF. The chain has TRBV29-1 and TRBJ2-7; 7 nucleotides align to TRBD1. The trim removed 6 bases at V and 6 bases at J, leaving 8 bases unmatched. The CDR3 contains 12 residues. Germline V gives CDR1 SQVTM, CDR2 ANQGSEA.

This clonotype was seen many times. The V call is TRBV7-6, the J call TRBJ2-3; 11 bases are shared with TRBD2. The junction had 1 base not matched to a gene; V was cut back by 2 bases and J by 0 bases. The CDR3 has 16 residues. Germline V gene sequence: CDR1 SGHVS, CDR2 FNYEAQ. CDR3 nucleotides: TGTGCCAGCAGCTTAAGACTAGCGGGGAGCACAGATACGCAGTATTTT. It specifies CASSLRLAGSTDTQYF.

Only a few counts were recorded for this clonotype. V and J are TRBV20-1 and TRBJ2-3; TRBD2 matches 11 bases. The CDR3 has 17 residues. In germline, CDR1 is DFQATT, CDR2 SNEGSKA (reference sequence). Trimming cost V 3 bases and J 2 bases; bases outside gene matches: 10. The CDR3 nucleotides read TGCAGTGCTAGGAAGAGGCTAGCGGGGGGCAACACAGATACGCAGTATTTT. Its translation is CSARKRLAGGNTDTQYF.

This sequence joins TRBV12-3 or TRBV12-4 and TRBJ1-1, with 9 bases lining up with TRBD1. Trimming at V came to 7 bases and at J to 12 bases, leaving 6 bases not matched to a gene. The CDR3 has 11 residues. CDR3 region: CASTYRGRTFF. The CDR3 DNA is TGTGCCAGCACATACAGGGGGCGAACTTTCTTT.

In its sample, this clonotype was seen a few times. This chain links TRBV27 with TRBJ2-7; D possibly matches TRBD1 or TRBD2 (5 bases each). Between the trimmed V and J ends, which lost 1 base and 2 bases, there was a span of 12 bases. Germline values: CDR1 MNHEY, CDR2 SMNVEV (reference sequence). The CDR3 is 15 residues long. The CDR3 DNA reads TGTGCCAGCAGTTTATATGGGACCGGCACCTACGAGCAGTACTTC. Translating gives CASSLYGTGTYEQYF.

This clonotype was recorded at least ten times. The gene calls are TRBV3-1 and TRBJ2-3; 9 nucleotides align to TRBD1. With V trimmed by 1 base and J by 2 bases, 1 base remained unmatched. Germline lookup yields CDR1 LGHDT and CDR2 YNNKEL (reference sequence). The CDR3 is made up of 15 amino acids. The CDR3 reads CASSQGTGDTDTQYF. The CDR3, as DNA: TGTGCCAGCAGCCAAGGGACAGGGGACACAGATACGCAGTATTTT.

This clonotype appeared many times. The chain links TRBV20-1 to TRBJ2-1, with D tentatively TRBD2 (5 bases). Trimming shortened V by 5 bases and J by 4 bases, and 12 bases separated the two germline ends. This CDR3 is 13 amino acids long. Germline V gene lookup returns CDR1 DFQATT and CDR2 SNEGSKA (reference sequence). CDR3 amino acids: CSAELATYNEQFF. The CDR3, as DNA: TGCAGTGCTGAGTTAGCGACGTACAATGAGCAGTTCTTC.

This clonotype came up a few times. The gene calls are TRBV11-2 and TRBJ2-5; D gene ambiguous. The CDR3 consists of 14 residues. V lost 2 bases, J lost 5 bases, and 12 bases lay in between. Germline CDR1 is SGHAT and CDR2 is FQNNGV. CDR3 in DNA: TGTGCCAGCAGCTTAAGCGTTTGGTACGAGACCCAGTACTTC. This encodes CASSLSVWYETQYF.

This clonotype was seen ten or more times. The gene calls are TRBV9 and TRBJ2-4; D gene uncertain. The CDR3 runs 15 residues. Trimming left V 1 base short and J 6 bases short, with 14 bases between. Germline V gene lookup returns CDR1 SGDLS and CDR2 YYNGEE. The CDR3 nucleotides are TGTGCCAGCAGCGTAAGCCCTGCCCCAGGAAACATTCAGTACTTC. Encoded protein: CASSVSPAPGNIQYF.

The chain couples TRBV5-5 to TRBJ2-5; 8 positions agree with TRBD2. After removal of 0 bases from V and 5 bases from J, the junction contained 6 bases not matched to a gene. Germline loops: CDR1 SGHKS, CDR2 YYEKEE (reference sequence). The CDR3 sequence is 15 residues long. CDR3 amino acids: CASSLVAGRGETQYF. The CDR3 nucleotides are TGTGCCAGCAGCTTGGTAGCGGGGCGGGGGGAGACCCAGTACTTC.

This chain connects TRBV7-9 to TRBJ2-3, with D hard to call. The CDR3 totals 15 residues. CDR1 is SEHNR, CDR2 FQNEAQ, per germline (reference sequence). Trimming shortened V by 1 base and J by 2 bases, and 10 bases separated the two germline ends. The CDR3 bases are TGTGCCAGCAGCTTAGTCAGGCGGATCACAGATACGCAGTATTTT. This sequence encodes CASSLVRRITDTQYF. The full variable domain, its missing parts supplied by reference TRBV7-9 and TRBJ2-3, is DTGVSQNPRHKITKRGQNVTFRCDPISEHNRLYWYRQTLGQGPEFLTYFQNEAQLEKSRLLSDRFSAERPKGSFSTLEIQRTEQGDSAMYLCASSLVRRITDTQYFGPGTRLTVL.

This clonotype was recorded many times. This chain connects TRBV27 to TRBJ1-5; D possibly corresponds to TRBD1 (5 bases). CDR3 length equals 15 residues. The ends were cut back, 7 bases at V and 4 bases at J, with 17 bases in the middle. Germline V gene lookup returns CDR1 MNHEY and CDR2 SMNVEV (reference sequence). The DNA for the CDR3 is TGTGCCAGCACCAAACGCGGAGGGGAGAATCAGCCCCAGCATTTT. It codes for CASTKRGGENQPQHF.

This clonotype was seen many times. The chain is built from TRBV12-3 or TRBV12-4 and TRBJ1-2; no reliable D call. Trimming stripped 5 bases from V and 0 bases from J, with 13 bases between. The CDR3 length is 15 residues. The CDR3 DNA is TGTGCCAGCAGTCCCTACGACGGAGCTAACTATGGCTACACCTTC. It specifies CASSPYDGANYGYTF.

This clonotype was seen at least ten times. The V call is TRBV5-1, the J call TRBJ1-1, with D tentatively TRBD1 (6 bases). V dropped 4 bases and J dropped 1 base, with 11 bases sitting between them. The CDR3 totals 14 residues. From germline, CDR1 is SGHRS and CDR2 YFSETQ. The DNA of the CDR3 is TGCGCCAGCAGCCCATTACAGGGGAACACTGAAGCTTTCTTT. It yields the protein CASSPLQGNTEAFF.

The rearrangement joins TRBV7-2 to TRBJ2-3, with 13 bases lining up with TRBD2. Per the germline V gene, CDR1 is SGHTA and CDR2 is FQGNSA. V was pared by 5 bases and J by 2 bases, with 4 bases of the junction left unmatched. This CDR3 region has 16 residues. The CDR3 DNA sequence: TGTGCCAGCAGCCAACTAGCGGGGGGGTACACAGATACGCAGTATTTT. Its protein product is CASSQLAGGYTDTQYF. Together with reference TRBV7-2 and TRBJ2-3, the CDR3 gives the full variable domain: GAGVSQSPSNKVTEKGKDVELRCDPISGHTALYWYRQSLGQGLEFLIYFQGNSAPDKSGLPSDRFSAERTGGSVSTLTIQRTQQEDSAVYLCASSQLAGGYTDTQYFGPGTRLTVL.

This clonotype was detected many times. J is TRBJ2-7 and V is TRBV5-1, with D perhaps matching TRBD2 (6 bases). The CDR3 length is 13 residues. Between the trimmed V and J ends, which lost 0 bases and 6 bases, there was a span of 10 bases. CDR1 and CDR2 from the germline V gene are SGHRS and YFSETQ. CDR3 residues: CASSLAGGPEQYV. CDR3 coding DNA: TGCGCCAGCAGCTTGGCCGGGGGTCCCGAGCAGTACGTC.

The sample holds a few counts of this clonotype. The V and J genes are TRBV2 and TRBJ1-6, with D tentatively TRBD1 (6 bases). Germline assignment: CDR1 SNHLY and CDR2 FYNNEI. Trimming left V 4 bases short and J 9 bases short, with 16 bases between. The CDR3 is 15 amino acids. DNA of the CDR3: TGTGCCAGCAGTGGCGGGAGGGGGGCTAGTTCACCCCTCCACTTT. Translating gives CASSGGRGASSPLHF. Filled out from reference TRBV2 and TRBJ1-6, the complete variable domain reads EPEVTQTPSHQVTQMGQEVILRCVPISNHLYFYWYRQILGQKVEFLVSFYNNEISEKSEIFDDQFSVERPDGSNFTLKIRSTKLEDSAMYFCASSGGRGASSPLHFGNGTRLTVT.

The sample holds one count of this clonotype. J is TRBJ2-6 and V is TRBV4-1, with D possibly being TRBD1 (5 bases). Looked up from germline, CDR1 is MGHRA and CDR2 is YSYEKL. The CDR3 runs 18 residues. With 1 base removed from V and 0 bases from J, the gap between germline ends came to 13 bases. The CDR3 sequence: CASSQVSGQLSGANVLTF. CDR3 DNA: TGCGCCAGCAGCCAAGTTTCAGGGCAACTCTCTGGGGCCAACGTCCTGACTTTC.